This paragraph reports one T cell receptor beta chain. Its specificity is unknown. These data come from a study of OX40 agonist ivuxolimab in advanced cancers. Study-level background: Ivuxolimab, which is an agonistic anti-OX40 (CD134) antibody, was administered to the patients. Recorded diagnoses for dose-escalation patients were hepatocellular carcinoma, melanoma, renal cell or head and neck cancer. Findings and limits, study-wide: Antigens targeted by the expanded peripheral T cells were not determined.

Produced via immunoSEQ multiplex PCR; TCRdb's table is partial and in-frame only. This sample has about 14,000 clones; around 81% occur once, and the top ten carry approximately 18%. The length of the CDR3 is 15 residues. V was shortened by 0 bases and J by 2 bases, with 10 bases between the two germline ends. Germline V gene sequence: CDR1 LNHNV, CDR2 YYDKDF (reference sequence). The timepoints at which blood was sampled were baseline, cycle 4 day 1, and cycle 7 day 1. The sequenced sample was CD4+ or CD8+ T cells sorted from blood, obtained in a trial of the OX40 agonist ivuxolimab. The chain carries TRBV15 and TRBJ2-5, with D tentatively TRBD1 (6 bases). The sequence derives from an adult with an advanced solid tumor such as melanoma, head and neck, liver or kidney cancer. The CDR3 here is CATSRDLGQQETQYF. CDR3 nucleotide sequence: TGTGCCACCAGCAGAGATCTGGGACAACAAGAGACCCAGTACTTC.